Shown below are 22 T cell receptor beta chains from a single sample sequenced in a study of T cell clonality in common variable immunodeficiency. Study conclusions and caveats: Fewer deletions and N-nucleotide insertions were reportedly seen in common variable immunodeficiency TCR beta sequences.

The repertoire was sequenced with immunoSEQ multiplex PCR; TCRdb's copy has only in-frame clones and lacks some. Recorded here are about 32,000 clones, none singletons. The antigens for these receptors are not known. Source material: peripheral blood mononuclear cells. The receptors stem from a human donor with common variable immunodeficiency.

This clone appeared many times. The read is 3 residues too short to cover the CDR3 end, so that end is filled in from the germline J gene. This rearrangement joins TRBV20-1 to TRBJ2-1; D may be TRBD2 (7 bases). CDR1 and CDR2 from the germline V gene are DFQATT and SNEGSKA (reference sequence). Trimming cost V 5 bases and J 9 bases, with 17 bases left between them. The CDR3 is 13 residues long. The sequenced part of the CDR3 DNA is TGCAGTGCTCCTCCGGGGGGCTTCACTGAG. Protein sequence: CSAPPGGFTE. Given in full, the CDR3 is CSAPPGGFTEQFF.

This clone was observed a few times. CDR3 DNA (partial): TGTGCCAGCAGTGAATATAGCGGGGGCGGAATGTACGAG. It specifies CASSEYSGGGMYE. The whole CDR3 protein is CASSEYSGGGMYEQYF. The chain employs TRBV6-1 and TRBJ2-7; 9 bases line up with TRBD2. With the read ending 3 residues before the CDR3 end, the germline J gene is used to fill in that end. The CDR3 has 16 residues. The V and J ends lost 2 bases and 4 bases, in that order; junction bases with no gene match: 9. In germline, CDR1 is MNHNS, CDR2 SASEGT.

This clone came up a few times. With the read ending 3 residues before the CDR3 end, the germline J gene is used to fill in that end. The chain couples TRBV18 to TRBJ1-2; weak D call: TRBD1 (5 bases). In germline, CDR1 is KGHSH, CDR2 LQKENI. The CDR3 covers 15 residues. CDR3 bases read: TGTGCCAGCTCACCAGCGCCGGGACTCCCGTTGGGC. This sequence encodes CASSPAPGLPLG. The full CDR3 reads CASSPAPGLPLGYTF.

This clone has just a few counts. The CDR3 DNA, read in part, is TGTGCCTGGGCCCAGGGCTACGAG. Residues: CAWAQGYE. In full, the CDR3 is CAWAQGYEQYF. The chain combines TRBV30 with TRBJ2-7; maybe TRBD1 (5 bases). The sequence runs out 3 residues before the end of the CDR3; the remainder is reconstructed from the germline J gene. The CDR3 totals 11 residues. The V and J ends lost 5 bases and 3 bases respectively, with 8 bases between them. Looked up from germline, CDR1 is GTSNPN and CDR2 is SVGIG (reference sequence).

This clone was recorded a few times. The CDR3 extends 3 residues past the end of the read, so its final part is completed from the germline J gene. The genes are TRBV6-1 and TRBJ1-2; TRBD1 agrees at 9 bases. CDR1 and CDR2 (germline): MNHNS, SASEGT. Trimming cost V 4 bases and J 4 bases; bases outside gene matches: 10. CDR3 size: 16 residues. The sequenced CDR3 bases are TGTGCCAGCAGTGCTCCCGGGACAGGGTTTGGCTATGGC. It specifies CASSAPGTGFGYG. The CDR3, in full, reads CASSAPGTGFGYGYTF.

As for this clone: The read falls 3 residues short of the CDR3 end, and the missing part is taken from the germline J gene. This chain connects TRBV18 to TRBJ2-3; D possibly corresponds to TRBD1 (5 bases). Germline assignment: CDR1 KGHSH and CDR2 LQKENI. The CDR3 sequence is 15 residues long. V lost 3 bases to trimming and J lost 5 bases, with 15 bases between them. The CDR3 here is CASSPSLQVGDTQYF. The DNA read from the CDR3 is TGTGCCAGCTCACCGTCTCTACAGGTGGGAGATACG. Variable domain in full (rest from reference TRBV18 and TRBJ2-3): NAGVMQNPRHLVRRRGQEARLRCSPMKGHSHVYWYRQLPEEGLKFMVYLQKENIIDESGMPKERFSAEFPKEGPSILRIQQVVRGDSAAYFCASSPSLQVGDTQYFGPGTRLTVL.

CDR3 bases read: TGTGCCAGCAGCTTAGCCGGGGATTCACCC. This gives the protein CASSLAGDSP. The entire CDR3 protein reads CASSLAGDSPLHF. The chain combines TRBV7-9 with TRBJ1-6; D uncertain. The read ends 3 residues shy of where the CDR3 ends; the end is completed using the germline J gene. V lost 0 bases, J lost 8 bases, and 5 bases lay in between. This CDR3 contains 13 residues. Per germline, CDR1 SEHNR and CDR2 FQNEAQ (reference sequence).

This clone was seen ten or more times. Sequencing ends 3 residues short of the CDR3 end; the germline J gene provides the rest. This chain connects TRBV5-1 to TRBJ2-3; 12 nucleotides line up with TRBD2. V was clipped by 5 bases and J by 6 bases; unmatched bases: 4. The length of the CDR3 is 14 residues. Germline V gene lookup returns CDR1 SGHRS and CDR2 YFSETQ. CDR3 protein: CASRAGTSGDTQYF. Partial CDR3 DNA: TGCGCCAGCAGGGCCGGGACTAGCGGGGATACG.

This clone was seen repeatedly, ten times or more. The read gets to within 3 residues of the CDR3 end, and the germline J gene fills in the rest. This rearrangement joins TRBV9 to TRBJ2-7; tentatively, D is TRBD1 (5 bases). V dropped 3 bases and J dropped 2 bases, with 9 bases sitting between them. Germline lookup yields CDR1 SGDLS and CDR2 YYNGEE. The CDR3 extends over 13 amino acids. CDR3 loop: CASSGTGTYEQYF. CDR3 DNA (partial): TGTGCCAGCAGCGGTACAGGTACCTACGAG.

This clone was picked up many times. The read ends 3 residues before the CDR3 terminus; that terminus is restored from the germline J gene. The gene calls are TRBV14 and TRBJ2-1; TRBD1 is a possible D gene (5 bases). CDR3 length: 14 residues. CDR1 SGHDN and CDR2 FVKESK come from the germline V gene. V lost 3 bases to trimming and J lost 5 bases, with 11 bases between them. The covered CDR3 bases are TGTGCCAGCAGCCAGGGGCGCAGGGACAATGAG. Protein: CASSQGRRDNE. The whole CDR3 reads CASSQGRRDNEQFF.

By frequency in the sample, this clone is medium-sized. The read ends 3 residues shy of where the CDR3 ends; the end is completed using the germline J gene. This chain joins TRBV7-9 and TRBJ2-5, with D possibly TRBD1 on 7 matching bases. Germline loops: CDR1 SEHNR, CDR2 FQNEAQ (reference sequence). V was trimmed by 10 bases and J by 5 bases, leaving 17 bases between them. This CDR3 comprises 13 residues. Partial CDR3 DNA: TGTGCCACCTCCCAACAGGGGAGGGAGACC. Translating it yields CATSQQGRET. The entire CDR3 is CATSQQGRETQYF.

Concerning this clone: The CDR3 end lies 3 residues beyond the end of the read and is filled in from the germline J gene. The genes are TRBV10-3 and TRBJ2-1, with 8 bases that match TRBD1. The CDR3 loop spans 12 amino acids. The V gene's germline CDR1 is ENHRY and CDR2 SYGVKD. After removal of 7 bases from V and 9 bases from J, the junction contained 5 bases not matched to a gene. The CDR3 DNA, read in part, is TGTGCCATCATGATACAGGGGGGTGAG. Amino acids: CAIMIQGGE. The CDR3 reads in full as CAIMIQGGEQFF.

This clone showed up just a few times. The read terminates 3 residues before the CDR3 end, so the remaining end is supplied by the germline J gene. The rearrangement uses TRBV30 and TRBJ2-2; TRBD2 matches at 8 bases. After removal of 8 bases from V and 6 bases from J, the junction contained 17 bases not matched to a gene. The CDR3 extends over 16 amino acids. Per germline, CDR1 GTSNPN and CDR2 SVGIG (reference sequence). The sequenced part of the CDR3 DNA is TGTGCCCAGCGCCAACCGGGACTAGTCCTGTCCGGGGAG. Protein product: CAQRQPGLVLSGE. The complete CDR3 reads CAQRQPGLVLSGELFF.

This clone was observed many times. From the germline J gene comes the end of the CDR3, since the read stops 3 residues before it. The rearrangement joins TRBV14 to TRBJ1-1; D is unresolved. Per germline, CDR1 SGHDN and CDR2 FVKESK. The CDR3 is 14 amino acids. Deletions cut 3 bases from V and 3 bases from J, with 11 bases between. The CDR3 loop reads CASSQFRGDTEAFF. The sequenced part of the CDR3 DNA is TGTGCCAGCAGCCAGTTCCGCGGGGACACTGAA.

This clone was found many times. The CDR3 is cut off 3 residues early in the read; its end comes from the germline J gene. V gene TRBV19 combines with J gene TRBJ2-1; the D gene is possibly TRBD1 (6 bases). Germline values: CDR1 LNHDA, CDR2 SQIVND (reference sequence). The V and J ends lost 3 bases and 3 bases respectively, with 12 bases between them. The CDR3 totals 15 residues. Incomplete CDR3 DNA: TGTGCCAGTAGTATTTTGACGGGACACTACAATGAG. Translating it yields CASSILTGHYNE. The complete CDR3 sequence is CASSILTGHYNEQFF.

With regard to this clone: The read halts 3 residues ahead of the CDR3 end, with the missing end drawn from the germline J gene. This chain links TRBV30 with TRBJ2-7, with TRBD2 matching 9 bases. V lost 3 bases, J lost 6 bases, and 3 bases stayed unmatched. There are 12 residues in the CDR3. Germline CDR1 GTSNPN, CDR2 SVGIG (reference sequence). CDR3 DNA, as far as it was read: TGTGCCTGGAGGGCGGGAGGGGGCGAG. This sequence encodes CAWRAGGGE. The CDR3 as a whole reads CAWRAGGGEQYF.

This clone was seen ten or more times. Read coverage stops 3 residues before the CDR3 terminus; the germline J gene supplies the remainder. This chain uses TRBV18 with TRBJ2-1; 9 bases fit TRBD1. This CDR3 has 14 residues. Germline V gene sequence: CDR1 KGHSH, CDR2 LQKENI. The V gene end was trimmed by 8 bases and the J gene end by 9 bases; junction bases not matched to a gene: 11. Partial CDR3 DNA: TGTGCCAGCGTCGGGACAGGGCGCGAGGGTGAG. This codes for CASVGTGREGE. The whole CDR3 protein reads CASVGTGREGEQFF.

This clone appeared a few times. The read stops 3 residues short of the end of the CDR3; the missing end is completed from the germline J gene. The rearrangement joins TRBV7-6 to TRBJ1-4; D unclear. The CDR3 extends over 18 amino acids. Germline V gene lookup returns CDR1 SGHVS and CDR2 FNYEAQ. Trimming took off 0 bases at V and 2 bases at J, with 16 bases between the two ends. This chain's CDR3 is CASSLAWSGSGTNEKLFF. CDR3 DNA, as far as it was read: TGTGCCAGCAGCTTAGCGTGGTCAGGAAGCGGGACTAATGAAAAA.

The sample holds many counts of this clone. The read terminates 3 residues ahead of where the CDR3 ends, so the germline J gene completes it. The chain couples TRBV18 to TRBJ2-7; 10 bases are a match to TRBD1. The CDR3 loop spans 15 amino acids. Germline V gene data show CDR1 as KGHSH and CDR2 as LQKENI. V lost 6 bases to trimming and J lost 1 base; unmatched junction nucleotides: 6. Partial CDR3 DNA: TGTGCCAGCTCGCCGGGACAGGGGATGTCCTACGAG. Protein product: CASSPGQGMSYE. From start to end, the CDR3 is CASSPGQGMSYEQYF.

About this clone itself: The read stops 3 residues short of the end of the CDR3; the missing end is completed from the germline J gene. The genes are TRBV7-2 and TRBJ1-1, with a possible D match to TRBD1 (6 bases). CDR3 length: 13 amino acids. Germline loops: CDR1 SGHTA, CDR2 FQGNSA. The V end lost 7 bases, the J end lost 3 bases, and 12 bases lay between the germline ends. CDR3 amino acids: CASTKQGYTEAFF. The sequenced CDR3 bases are TGTGCCAGCACTAAACAGGGTTACACTGAA. Full variable domain (outside the CDR3, taken from reference TRBV7-2 and TRBJ1-1): GAGVSQSPSNKVTEKGKDVELRCDPISGHTALYWYRQSLGQGLEFLIYFQGNSAPDKSGLPSDRFSAERTGGSVSTLTIQRTQQEDSAVYLCASTKQGYTEAFFGQGTRLTVV.

Ten or more counts support this clone. CDR3 DNA, as far as it was read: TGCGCCAGCAGCTTGGAACAGTCCCGCTACGAG. Translation: CASSLEQSRYE. The whole CDR3 protein reads CASSLEQSRYEQYF. This sequence joins TRBV5-1 and TRBJ2-7; no clear D. Read data end 3 residues before the CDR3 end; the end is taken from the germline J gene. The ends were cut back, 0 bases at V and 3 bases at J, with 10 bases in the middle. Germline loops: CDR1 SGHRS, CDR2 YFSETQ. There are 14 residues in the CDR3.

This clone came up many times. The read halts 3 residues ahead of the CDR3 end, with the missing end drawn from the germline J gene. The rearrangement joins TRBV19 to TRBJ2-7, with D perhaps TRBD2 (5 bases). The germline V gene has CDR1 LNHDA and CDR2 SQIVND (reference sequence). V shed 3 bases and J shed 6 bases, with 15 bases lying between them. The CDR3 totals 14 residues. CDR3 DNA (partial): TGTGCCAGTAGTATTTTGCGGAGCGGCTCCGAG. This encodes CASSILRSGSE. The full CDR3 reads CASSILRSGSEQYF.